What follows are 20 T cell receptor beta chains derived from one specimen sequenced in a study of CD8+CD57+ T cells in acquired aplastic anemia. CDR3 and TCR beta VDJ profiling relied on a genomic DNA template. From the reads, TCRdb called clonotypes with MiXCR, one entry per CDR3 protein. This table holds fewer than 300,000 distinct CDR3 sequences, approximately 82% found once. Previously, flow cytometry had revealed CD8+CD57+ cell expansion in the patients chosen for sequencing. Sequencing input: sorted CD4+, CD8+, or CD8+CD57+ T cells (not recorded which) from PBMCs. Receptor source: a human donor with aplastic anemia.

On this clonotype: One junction end does not reproduce the germline sequence, and a read error may be involved. The chain couples TRBV7-4 to TRBJ1-5, with unresolved D. The CDR3 extends over 15 amino acids. In germline, CDR1 is SGHVT, CDR2 SQSDAQ. The CDR3: CASSVGSARGQPLHF. The CDR3 bases are TGTGCCAGCAGCGTAGGGAGCGCTCGAGGTCAGCCCCTGCATTTT.

For this clonotype: No DNA is shown, since the ends of the CDR3 on it are uncertain; the CDR3 is the one TCRdb lists. The chain couples TRBV7-9 to TRBJ2-2; the D call in the table, TRBD1, was not verified against the DNA. The V gene's germline CDR1 is SEHNR and CDR2 FQNEAQ (reference sequence). The CDR3 is 15 residues long, ends included. CDR3 sequence: CASSTEAGTQYFGFF.

CDR3 sequence (DNA): TGTGCCAGCAGCGAAGGGACAGGGGGCTCTCACCTCCACTTT. It encodes CASSEGTGGSHLHF. The chain links TRBV9 to TRBJ1-6; 12 bases line up with TRBD1. Germline CDR1 is SGDLS and CDR2 is YYNGEE. This CDR3 is built from 14 residues. V shed 3 bases and J 15 bases; nucleotides not matched to a gene: 7.

This rearrangement joins TRBV7-3 to TRBJ2-5; D remains unclear. V was pared by 0 bases and J by 3 bases, with 11 bases between. CDR1 and CDR2 from the germline V gene are SGHTA and FQGTGA. This CDR3 spans 15 amino acids. The CDR3 spells CASSLTGATEETQYF. CDR3 nucleotides: TGTGCCAGCAGCTTAACCGGCGCGACGGAAGAGACCCAGTACTTC. Supplemented by reference TRBV7-3 and TRBJ2-5, the full variable domain reads GAGVSQTPSNKVTEKGKYVELRCDPISGHTALYWYRQSLGQGPEFLIYFQGTGAADDSGLPNDRFFAVRPEGSVSTLKIQRTERGDSAVYLCASSLTGATEETQYFGPGTRLLVL.

Remarks on this clonotype: Sequence at one end of the junction differs from germline and may be a read error. The CDR3: CATSRYRGRSVDYGYTF. The CDR3 DNA is TGTGCCACCAGCAGGTACAGAGGGCGGTCGGTAGACTATGGCTACACCTTC. This chain uses TRBV7-9 with TRBJ1-2; D not certain. This CDR3 is built from 17 residues. Germline values: CDR1 SEHNR, CDR2 FQNEAQ (reference sequence).

A remark on this clonotype: The limits of the CDR3 on the DNA are not certain, so only TCRdb's listed CDR3 is given. This sequence joins TRBV2 and TRBJ1-1; the D call of TRBD1 is as the table states it, not checked on the DNA. The CDR3 comprises 16 residues, both ends counted. Looked up from germline, CDR1 is SNHLY and CDR2 is FYNNEI. The CDR3 protein is CASGGAGADTQYFGLF.

Regarding this clonotype: A single base separates this from a much larger clone, so it may be a read error. Without the conserved terminal phenylalanine or tryptophan, this CDR3 likely stems from a read error. V gene TRBV6-1 combines with J gene TRBJ1-1; no firm D call. The CDR3 contains 13 residues. Looked up from germline, CDR1 is MNHNS and CDR2 is SASEGT. Trimming removed 6 bases from V and 4 bases from J, with 12 bases in between. CDR3 loop: CASRPLGVTEAFL. The CDR3 DNA sequence: TGTGCCAGCAGGCCACTCGGGGTCACTGAAGCTTTCCTT.

This clonotype was recorded once. The chain recombines TRBV7-9 with TRBJ1-5; D may be TRBD1 (5 bases). CDR1 SEHNR and CDR2 FQNEAQ come from the germline V gene (reference sequence). Trimming shortened V by 5 bases and J by 16 bases, and 27 bases separated the two germline ends. CDR3 length: 15 amino acids. The chain's CDR3 is CASSVGESGNEQHHF. In DNA, the CDR3 is TGTGCCAGCAGCGTAGGGGAGTCTGGAAACGAGCAGCACCATTTT.

This clonotype was picked up a small number of times. V usage is TRBV7-9 and J usage is TRBJ2-1, with D possibly matching TRBD1 (6 bases). The CDR3 is 13 residues long. The germline gives CDR1 SEHNR, CDR2 FQNEAQ (reference sequence). The V gene lost 3 bases and the J gene lost 4 bases, with 7 bases spanning the gap. Written as DNA, the CDR3 is TGTGCCAGCAGCTTGGACAGTTACAATGAGCAGTTCTTC. Translating it yields CASSLDSYNEQFF.

The chain couples TRBV7-9 to TRBJ1-2, with D hard to call. CDR1 and CDR2 (germline): SEHNR, FQNEAQ (reference sequence). V was clipped by 6 bases and J by 11 bases, with 28 bases between them. CDR3 size: 16 residues. The CDR3 reads CASSESYSNQPQHYTF. The CDR3 bases are TGTGCCAGCAGTGAGTCGTATAGCAATCAGCCCCAGCATTACACCTTC.

This clonotype turned up a few times. A read error may explain this, as a much larger clone is one base away. The chain combines TRBV6-2 or TRBV6-3 with TRBJ1-1; D may be TRBD1 (5 bases). Germline V CDR1 and CDR2: MNHEY, SVGEGT. CDR3 length: 15 amino acids. V was clipped by 2 bases and J by 3 bases, with 13 bases between them. The CDR3 is CASSYHQGLDTEAFF. CDR3 DNA sequence: TGTGCCAGCAGTTACCATCAGGGACTGGACACTGAAGCTTTCTTT.

In regard to this clonotype: It is likely a read error, because the conserved phenylalanine at the end of the CDR3 is missing. It is unclear where the CDR3 begins or ends on the DNA, so no DNA is shown, and the CDR3 is as TCRdb lists it. This chain joins TRBV7-9 and TRBJ1-2; the DNA was not used to check the table's D call, TRBD1. From its first to its last residue, the CDR3 has 13 amino acids. In germline, CDR1 is SEHNR, CDR2 FQNEAQ (reference sequence). CDR3 protein: CASSFERGGGSDE.

The chain joins TRBV7-2 to TRBJ2-5; D not resolved. V lost 4 bases and J 2 bases, leaving 11 bases between the germline ends. Germline V gene data show CDR1 as SGHTA and CDR2 as FQGNSA. There are 14 residues in the CDR3. The CDR3 DNA reads TGTGCCAGCAGCTGGGTCTACCGACAAGAGACCCAGTACTTC. Translating it yields CASSWVYRQETQYF.

Notes on this clonotype: One junction end does not reproduce the germline sequence, and a read error may be involved. In DNA form, the CDR3 reads TGTGCCAGCAGCTCCGCGGGGGGTCCCAATACGCAGCAGTTT. Residues: CASSSAGGPNTQQF. The chain recombines TRBV7-9 with TRBJ2-3; 8 nucleotides match TRBD2. The CDR3 runs to 14 residues. The germline V gene encodes CDR1 SEHNR and CDR2 FQNEAQ (reference sequence). Full variable domain (missing parts from reference TRBV7-9 and TRBJ2-3): DTGVSQNPRHKITKRGQNVTFRCDPISEHNRLYWYRQTLGQGPEFLTYFQNEAQLEKSRLLSDRFSAERPKGSFSTLEIQRTEQGDSAMYLCASSSAGGPNTQQFGPGTRLTVL.

The gene calls are TRBV7-2 and TRBJ1-5, with D possibly being TRBD1 (5 bases). V was clipped by 5 bases and J by 0 bases, with 11 bases between them. The germline CDR1 and CDR2 sequences are SGHTA and FQGNSA. The CDR3 has 15 amino acids. The CDR3 protein is CASSRQLFSNQPQHF. CDR3 coding DNA: TGTGCCAGCAGCAGACAGCTTTTTAGCAATCAGCCCCAGCATTTT.

Ten or more counts support this clonotype. J is TRBJ2-7 and V is TRBV20-1; 7 nucleotides agree with TRBD1. The V gene end was trimmed by 4 bases and the J gene end by 3 bases; junction bases not matched to a gene: 12. CDR1 DFQATT and CDR2 SNEGSKA come from the germline V gene (reference sequence). The CDR3 totals 15 residues. The CDR3 is CSAIPPDRVSYEQYF. DNA for the CDR3: TGCAGTGCTATCCCGCCAGACAGGGTCAGCTACGAGCAGTACTTC.

Remarks on this clonotype: At one boundary the junction diverges from the germline segment, which might be a read error. The chain carries TRBV19 and TRBJ2-1; TRBD2 might be the D (6 bases). The CDR3 is 15 residues long. Germline V gives CDR1 LNHDA, CDR2 SQIVND (reference sequence). The CDR3 here is CGSTIGGGSYNEQFF. Here the CDR3 DNA reads TGCGGCAGTACCATCGGGGGTGGCTCCTACAATGAGCAGTTCTTC.

A remark on this clonotype: Since the CDR3 does not end with the conserved phenylalanine or tryptophan, this likely comes from a read error. The limits of the CDR3 on the DNA are not certain, so only TCRdb's listed CDR3 is given. This sequence joins TRBV7-8 and TRBJ2-3. Both ends counted, the CDR3 spans 13 residues. Germline values: CDR1 SGHVS, CDR2 FQNEAQ. The CDR3 is CASRLAGRDTKQY.

V usage is TRBV20-1 and J usage is TRBJ1-4; 7 bases map to TRBD1. The CDR3 is 15 amino acids. V lost 4 bases, J lost 6 bases, and 11 bases stayed unmatched. CDR1 is DFQATT and CDR2 is SNEGSKA in the germline V gene (reference sequence). As DNA, the CDR3 is TGCAGTGCTAAAGACAGGGAAAAGGGAGATGAAAAACTGTTTTTT. The encoded protein is CSAKDREKGDEKLFF.

This chain joins TRBV13 and TRBJ1-6; the D gene is possibly TRBD1 (5 bases). Germline CDR1 is PRHDT and CDR2 is FYEKMQ (reference sequence). Trimming shortened V by 1 base and J by 3 bases, and 13 bases separated the two germline ends. CDR3 size: 17 residues. The CDR3 region has the DNA TGTGCCAGCAGCTTAGTGGCCTGGGGCGGCTATAATTCACCCCTCCACTTT. Translation gives CASSLVAWGGYNSPLHF.